This T cell receptor beta chain came from a study of T cell repertoires in cytomegalovirus infection. Overall study context: Public TCR beta signature analysis indicated the presence of both CMV infection and matching HLA type.

This clonotype has at least ten counts. Its matching antigen is unknown. The CDR3 is made up of 13 amino acids. Germline V CDR1 and CDR2: MDHEN, SYDVKM. Deletions cut 6 bases from V and 4 bases from J, with 12 bases between. TCRdb analysed the reads with MiXCR anew, one entry per CDR3 protein. Seen here are 300,000 to 400,000 distinct CDR3 sequences, 9.5% observed once, and the top ten hold about 4.5%. Findings and caveats of the study: Cumulative frequency (of public TCR beta family members) identified carriers of CMV plus the relevant HLA. Within the response measured ex vivo, HLA-C-restricted CMV-specific TCR beta clonotypes were dominant.

The TCR was taken from a human donor in good health (CMV status not recorded). Some clones in this sample may be carry-over from other donors' samples. What was sequenced was PBMCs. The rearrangement links TRBV28 to TRBJ1-2; tentative D call: TRBD1 (6 bases). For the CDR3, the DNA is TGTGCCAGCAGACAGGGATTAGCCTATGGCTACACCTTC. This sequence encodes CASRQGLAYGYTF.